One sample yielded the 20 T cell receptor beta chains listed below, sequenced in a study of identical twins. TCRdb ran MiXCR on the 5' RACE reads and lists one entry per CDR3 protein. Of 280,000 or so distinct CDR3 sequences in the sample, roughly 8.6% are singletons; the top ten hold around 2.1%. The sample also formed part of further work on yellow fever vaccine responses in identical twins.

The sample consisted of memory (CD45RO+) T cells sorted from blood. Receptors were obtained from a woman under 30 in good health.

This clonotype has ten or more counts. The genes are TRBV7-2 and TRBJ2-7, with D hard to call. Germline assignment: CDR1 SGHTA and CDR2 FQGNSA. CDR3 length: 11 residues. The V end lost 4 bases, the J end lost 4 bases, and 5 bases lay between the germline ends. The CDR3, as DNA: TGTGCCAGCAGCTCCAGATACGAGCAGTACGTC. As protein: CASSSRYEQYV.

V gene TRBV28 combines with J gene TRBJ2-3; 10 bases fit TRBD2. V shed 5 bases and J 4 bases; nucleotides not matched to a gene: 12. This CDR3 is built from 17 residues. Germline V CDR1 and CDR2: MDHEN, SYDVKM. The CDR3 region has the DNA TGTGCCAGCAGTCCCATTATTAGCGGGGGGCGTCCAGATACGCAGTATTTT. This gives the protein CASSPIISGGRPDTQYF.

This clonotype appeared many times. The genes are TRBV5-1 and TRBJ2-2; D tentatively fits TRBD1 or TRBD2 (5 bases each). This CDR3 is 14 amino acids long. Deletions cut 4 bases from V and 4 bases from J, with 11 bases between. The germline gives CDR1 SGHRS, CDR2 YFSETQ. This CDR3 is CASSRSGGTGELFF. The DNA of the CDR3 is TGCGCCAGCAGCAGGAGTGGGGGCACCGGGGAGCTGTTTTTT.

V is TRBV4-1 and J is TRBJ2-1; D might be TRBD1 (6 bases). This CDR3 contains 17 residues. Between the trimmed V and J ends, which lost 3 bases and 3 bases, there was a span of 18 bases. Germline values: CDR1 MGHRA, CDR2 YSYEKL. The DNA for the CDR3 is TGCGCCAGCAGCCAGGGTAGGGCCCAGGGGATCTACAATGAGCAGTTCTTC. Translation: CASSQGRAQGIYNEQFF.

J is TRBJ2-1 and V is TRBV3-1; D perhaps matches TRBD1 (7 bases). Germline CDR1 is LGHDT and CDR2 is YNNKEL (reference sequence). The CDR3 has 16 residues. V shed 4 bases and J shed 8 bases, with 21 bases lying between them. CDR3 protein: CASSPTTQGGMDEQFF. CDR3 nucleotides: TGTGCCAGCAGCCCCACCACGCAGGGGGGTATGGATGAGCAGTTCTTC.

This clonotype was seen repeatedly, ten times or more. J is TRBJ2-1 and V is TRBV7-6; D may correspond to TRBD1 or TRBD2 (5 bases each). Germline V gives CDR1 SGHVS, CDR2 FNYEAQ. This CDR3 is built from 13 residues. V lost 5 bases to trimming and J lost 9 bases, with 14 bases between them. The CDR3 DNA follows: TGTGCCAGCAGCCAGGGTGGGGGTCTTGAGCAGTTCTTC. Translating gives CASSQGGGLEQFF.

This clonotype has at least ten counts. The chain couples TRBV28 to TRBJ2-1; TRBD2 might be the D (6 bases). V dropped 4 bases and J dropped 8 bases, with 24 bases sitting between them. CDR3 length: 17 residues. Per the germline V gene, CDR1 is MDHEN and CDR2 is SYDVKM. CDR3 bases: TGTGCCAGCAGTTCTTTGACGGGACTCATTAAGCCAGATGAGCAGTTCTTC. It translates to CASSSLTGLIKPDEQFF.

Only a few counts were recorded for this clonotype. CDR3 loop: CASTRDRAGALHNSPLHF. The CDR3 DNA sequence: TGTGCCAGCACCCGAGACAGGGCGGGCGCCCTCCATAATTCACCCCTCCACTTT. The chain links TRBV27 to TRBJ1-6; 7 nucleotides agree with TRBD1. Per germline, CDR1 MNHEY and CDR2 SMNVEV (reference sequence). The CDR3 is 18 amino acids. Germline trimming cut 7 bases from V and 5 bases from J; bases unmatched to any gene: 17.

There are a few counts of this clonotype. The chain combines TRBV2 with TRBJ1-5, with 8 bases fitting TRBD1. The J segment lost 6 bases and the V segment lost 1 base, leaving 8 bases of the junction unmatched. The CDR3 is 16 amino acids. The germline V gene has CDR1 SNHLY and CDR2 FYNNEI. The CDR3 reads CASSEGGRGQGQPQHF. CDR3 coding DNA: TGTGCCAGCAGTGAAGGTGGCAGGGGGCAGGGTCAGCCCCAGCATTTT.

V usage is TRBV6-1 and J usage is TRBJ1-1; perhaps TRBD1 as D (6 bases). The CDR3 covers 15 residues. Germline V CDR1 and CDR2: MNHNS, SASEGT. Trimming cost V 6 bases and J 7 bases, with 21 bases left between them. CDR3 sequence: CASRTPEGVVGEAFF. The CDR3 nucleotides are TGTGCCAGCAGGACCCCAGAGGGGGTCGTAGGTGAAGCTTTCTTT.

This clonotype was found many times. This rearrangement joins TRBV10-3 to TRBJ1-1; TRBD1 aligns across 8 bases. Trimming removed 6 bases from V and 7 bases from J; junction bases left unmatched: 1. Germline V lookup: CDR1 ENHRY, CDR2 SYGVKD. The CDR3 spans 11 residues. The CDR3 DNA reads as TGTGCCATCAGGGGGACAGGTGAAGCTTTCTTT. It specifies CAIRGTGEAFF.

This clonotype was recorded a few times. J is TRBJ2-1 and V is TRBV4-2, with D perhaps matching TRBD2 (7 bases). This CDR3 is built from 15 residues. Deletions cut 0 bases from V and 9 bases from J, with 15 bases between. Germline V gene sequence: CDR1 LGHNA, CDR2 YNFKEQ. The CDR3 DNA reads as TGTGCCAGCAGCCAAGATGGAAGGGGGGGGACTGAGCAGTTCTTC. This translates into CASSQDGRGGTEQFF.

This clonotype was observed a few times. The gene calls are TRBV7-2 and TRBJ1-5; possibly TRBD1 for D (5 bases). The CDR3 spans 13 residues. V gave up 1 base and J gave up 9 bases, with 10 bases separating them. Germline loops: CDR1 SGHTA, CDR2 FQGNSA. The CDR3 nucleotides are TGTGCCAGCAGCTTAGGGGACTTTCGGCCCCAGCATTTT. Translation gives CASSLGDFRPQHF.

The V call is TRBV7-3, the J call TRBJ2-1; TRBD2 is a possible D gene (6 bases). The V gene lost 1 base and the J gene lost 2 bases, with 15 bases spanning the gap. Per the germline V gene, CDR1 is SGHTA and CDR2 is FQGTGA. The CDR3 is 17 residues long. CDR3 sequence (DNA): TGTGCCAGCAGCTTAATTGCCGTCGGGACTGCCTACAATGAGCAGTTCTTC. As protein: CASSLIAVGTAYNEQFF.

This clonotype was seen more than once but under ten times. The chain recombines TRBV6-5 with TRBJ1-3; D not resolved. Deletions cut 2 bases from V and 0 bases from J, with 8 bases between. Germline CDR1 reads MNHEY; CDR2 reads SVGAGI. The CDR3 totals 15 residues. CDR3 loop: CASSYGDHSGNTIYF. In DNA, the CDR3 is TGTGCCAGCAGTTACGGGGATCACTCTGGAAACACCATATATTTT.

This clonotype came up many times. The V call is TRBV12-3 or TRBV12-4, the J call TRBJ2-1, with D maybe TRBD2 (7 bases). The CDR3 consists of 14 residues. Trimming shortened V by 6 bases and J by 9 bases, and 18 bases separated the two germline ends. CDR3 in amino acids: CASRATRGGSEQFF. The CDR3 DNA reads TGTGCCAGCAGGGCAACAAGGGGGGGTAGTGAGCAGTTCTTC.

The rearrangement joins TRBV7-8 to TRBJ1-1, with TRBD1 identical over 10 bases. From germline, CDR1 is SGHVS and CDR2 FQNEAQ. CDR3 length: 16 amino acids. V lost 5 bases and J lost 0; bases outside the gene matches: 6. DNA of the CDR3: TGTGCCAGCAGCCGGGGACAGGGGTCCTTGAACACTGAAGCTTTCTTT. This encodes CASSRGQGSLNTEAFF.

This clonotype was detected ten times or more. The chain couples TRBV5-1 to TRBJ2-2; 14 nucleotides agree with TRBD2. V lost 3 bases, J lost 5 bases, and 6 bases stayed unmatched. The CDR3 length is 17 residues. Germline CDR1 is SGHRS and CDR2 is YFSETQ. CDR3 sequence: CASSYGLAGGRTGELFF. The CDR3, as DNA: TGCGCCAGCAGCTACGGACTAGCGGGAGGCCGAACCGGGGAGCTGTTTTTT. Full variable domain (outside the CDR3, taken from reference TRBV5-1 and TRBJ2-2): KAGVTQTPRYLIKTRGQQVTLSCSPISGHRSVSWYQQTPGQGLQFLFEYFSETQRNKGNFPGRFSGRQFSNSRSEMNVSTLELGDSALYLCASSYGLAGGRTGELFFGEGSRLTVL.

The V and J genes are TRBV5-1 and TRBJ2-3, with D unresolved. This CDR3 is 16 amino acids long. Germline CDR1 SGHRS, CDR2 YFSETQ. The V end lost 0 bases, the J end lost 0 bases, and 11 bases lay between the germline ends. CDR3 protein: CASSLANPESTDTQYF. For the CDR3, the DNA is TGCGCCAGCAGCTTGGCTAACCCAGAGAGCACAGATACGCAGTATTTT.

The sample holds a few counts of this clonotype. The J gene is TRBJ2-1, the V gene TRBV12-3 or TRBV12-4; no definite D call. The CDR3 length is 11 residues. Between the trimmed V and J ends, which lost 5 bases and 7 bases, there was a span of 6 bases. CDR3 loop: CASSSPNEQFF. In nucleotides, the CDR3 is TGTGCCAGCAGTAGTCCGAATGAGCAGTTCTTC.